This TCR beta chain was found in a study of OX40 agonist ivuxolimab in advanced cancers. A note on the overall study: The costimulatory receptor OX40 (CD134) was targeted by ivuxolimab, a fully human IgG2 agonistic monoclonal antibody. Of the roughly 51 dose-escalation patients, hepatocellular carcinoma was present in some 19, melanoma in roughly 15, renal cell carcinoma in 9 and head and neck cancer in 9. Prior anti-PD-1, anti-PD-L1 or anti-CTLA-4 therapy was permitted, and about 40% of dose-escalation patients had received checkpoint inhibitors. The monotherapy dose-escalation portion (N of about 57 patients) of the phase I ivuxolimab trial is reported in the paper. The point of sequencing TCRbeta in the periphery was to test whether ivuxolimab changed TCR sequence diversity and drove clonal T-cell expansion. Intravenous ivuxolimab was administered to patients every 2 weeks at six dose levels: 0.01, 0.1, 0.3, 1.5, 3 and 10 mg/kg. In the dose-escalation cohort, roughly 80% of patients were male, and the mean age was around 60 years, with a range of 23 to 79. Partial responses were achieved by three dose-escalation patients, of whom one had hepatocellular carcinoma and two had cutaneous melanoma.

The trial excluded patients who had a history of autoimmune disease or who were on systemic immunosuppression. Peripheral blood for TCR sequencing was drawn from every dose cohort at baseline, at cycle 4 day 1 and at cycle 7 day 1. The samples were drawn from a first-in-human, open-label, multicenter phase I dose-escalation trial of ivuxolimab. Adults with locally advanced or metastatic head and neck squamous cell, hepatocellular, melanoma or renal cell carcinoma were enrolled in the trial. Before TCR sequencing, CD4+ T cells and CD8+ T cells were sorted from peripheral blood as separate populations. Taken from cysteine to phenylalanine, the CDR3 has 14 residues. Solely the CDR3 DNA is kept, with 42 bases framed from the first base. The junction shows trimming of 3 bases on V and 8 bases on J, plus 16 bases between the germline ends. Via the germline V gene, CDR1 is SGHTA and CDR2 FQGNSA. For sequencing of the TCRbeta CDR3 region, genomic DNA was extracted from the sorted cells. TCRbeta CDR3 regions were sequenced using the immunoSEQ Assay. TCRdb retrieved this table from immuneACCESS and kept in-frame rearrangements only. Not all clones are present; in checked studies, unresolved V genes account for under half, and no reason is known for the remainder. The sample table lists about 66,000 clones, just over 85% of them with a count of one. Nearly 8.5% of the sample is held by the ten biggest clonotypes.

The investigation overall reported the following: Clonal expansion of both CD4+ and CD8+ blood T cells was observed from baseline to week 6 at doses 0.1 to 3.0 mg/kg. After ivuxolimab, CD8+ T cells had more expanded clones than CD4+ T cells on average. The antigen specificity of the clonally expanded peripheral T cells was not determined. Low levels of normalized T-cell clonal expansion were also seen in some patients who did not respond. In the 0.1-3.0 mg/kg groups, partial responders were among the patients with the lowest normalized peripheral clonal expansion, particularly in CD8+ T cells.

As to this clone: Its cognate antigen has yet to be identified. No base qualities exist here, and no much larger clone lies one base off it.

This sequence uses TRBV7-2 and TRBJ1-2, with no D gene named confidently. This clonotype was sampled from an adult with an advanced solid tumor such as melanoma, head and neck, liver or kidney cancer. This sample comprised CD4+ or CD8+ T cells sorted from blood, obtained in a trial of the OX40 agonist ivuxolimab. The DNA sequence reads TGTGCCAGCAGCTTCAGCTCGGCTGCGGGGGGCTACACCTTC. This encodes CASSFSSAAGGYTF.